Listed below are T cell receptor beta chains from one sample, sequenced in a study of cytomegalovirus exposure and HLA in healthy donors. TCRdb keeps only in-frame clones here, not all; method: immunoSEQ multiplex PCR. The sample has more than 85,000 clones, 60% to 80% seen once; the top ten hold over 0.95%. Sequencing was carried out using PBMCs. These receptors were taken from a female donor in good health and CMV-seronegative. Each CDR3 is given with its conserved first and last residue. The D gene is left open where the match is weak. Clone size is not always given. Where it is, it says once, few, many or a class for expanded clones.

d_gene: TRBD1
v_gene: TRBV12-5
abundance: .
j_gene: TRBJ1-1
CDR3nt: TGTGCTAGTGGTTTGGGGGGACAGGGGGCGCCGGCTTTCTTT
CDR3aa: CASGLGGQGAPAFF

d_gene: .
v_gene: TRBV29-1
abundance: .
j_gene: TRBJ2-2
CDR3nt: TGCAGCGTGGAGTGGCTAGCAAACACCGGGGAGCTGTTTTTT
CDR3aa: CSVEWLANTGELFF

d_gene: TRBD2
v_gene: TRBV7-9
abundance: .
j_gene: TRBJ2-7
CDR3nt: TGTGCCAGCAGCTTCCCCGACGCGGGAGTTGATGAGCAGTACTTC
CDR3aa: CASSFPDAGVDEQYF

d_gene: TRBD1
v_gene: TRBV10-1
abundance: .
j_gene: TRBJ1-6
CDR3nt: TGCGCCAGCAGCCGGGACAGGGACTCACCCCTCCACTTT
CDR3aa: CASSRDRDSPLHF

d_gene: TRBD1
v_gene: TRBV11-3
abundance: .
j_gene: TRBJ2-3
CDR3nt: TGTGCCAGCAGCTTCGGCAGGGGGAGAGATACGCAGTATTTT
CDR3aa: CASSFGRGRDTQYF

d_gene: TRBD1
v_gene: TRBV19
abundance: .
j_gene: TRBJ2-3
CDR3nt: TGTGCCAGTAGTGATCACAGGGGGCAGACAGATACGCAGTATTTT
CDR3aa: CASSDHRGQTDTQYF

d_gene: TRBD2
v_gene: TRBV5-6
abundance: few
j_gene: TRBJ2-3
CDR3nt: TGTGCCAGCAGCATAGGGACTAGCGGGTTTAGGGATACGCAGTATTTT
CDR3aa: CASSIGTSGFRDTQYF

d_gene: TRBD1
v_gene: TRBV5-8
abundance: .
j_gene: TRBJ2-2
CDR3nt: TGTGCCAGCAGCTTGGCCCCGGACAGGTCGTCCGGGGAGCTGTTTTTT
CDR3aa: CASSLAPDRSSGELFF

d_gene: .
v_gene: TRBV2
abundance: .
j_gene: TRBJ2-1
CDR3nt: TGTGCCAGCAGCATCGGGATCTACTACAATGAGCAGTTCTTC
CDR3aa: CASSIGIYYNEQFF

d_gene: .
v_gene: TRBV6-4
abundance: few
j_gene: TRBJ2-1
CDR3nt: TGTGCCAGCAGCAATAAGCTTTATGACAGCTACAATGAGCAGTTCTTC
CDR3aa: CASSNKLYDSYNEQFF

d_gene: .
v_gene: TRBV9
abundance: .
j_gene: TRBJ2-3
CDR3nt: TGTGCCAGCAGCGTAGGGTCGAGGCGAGATACGCAGTATTTT
CDR3aa: CASSVGSRRDTQYF

d_gene: .
v_gene: TRBV6-6
abundance: .
j_gene: TRBJ1-1
CDR3nt: TGTGCCAGCAGCGTTAACACTGAAGCTTTCTTT
CDR3aa: CASSVNTEAFF

d_gene: TRBD1
v_gene: TRBV4-2
abundance: .
j_gene: TRBJ2-2
CDR3nt: TGTGCCATCAGCCGGTCCCGGGACAGGGGGTGGGACACCGGGGAGCTGTTTTTT
CDR3aa: CAISRSRDRGWDTGELFF

d_gene: .
v_gene: TRBV4-3
abundance: few
j_gene: TRBJ1-1
CDR3nt: TGCGCCAGCAGCCAAGACAGGGCTTTCTTT
CDR3aa: CASSQDRAFF

d_gene: TRBD1
v_gene: TRBV9
abundance: once
j_gene: TRBJ2-7
CDR3nt: TGTGCCAGCAGCCTCAGACAGGGATCGTTC
CDR3aa: CASSLRQGSF

d_gene: .
v_gene: TRBV30
abundance: .
j_gene: TRBJ1-6
CDR3nt: TGTGCCTGGAGTGTAGACGGTAAGCGGAGCTCCTATAATTCACCCCTCCACTTT
CDR3aa: CAWSVDGKRSSYNSPLHF

d_gene: TRBD2
v_gene: TRBV30
abundance: .
j_gene: TRBJ2-2
CDR3nt: TGTGCCTGGAGTGGACTAGCGGGGCCCAGGAAAAACACCGGGGAGCTGTTTTTT
CDR3aa: CAWSGLAGPRKNTGELFF

d_gene: TRBD1
v_gene: TRBV27
abundance: .
j_gene: TRBJ2-7
CDR3nt: TGTGCCAGCAGTCCCAAGGGACAGGGGTACTACGAGCAGTACTTC
CDR3aa: CASSPKGQGYYEQYF

d_gene: .
v_gene: TRBV30
abundance: .
j_gene: TRBJ1-2
CDR3nt: TGTGCCTGGAGTGTTATAGGGGCAGGAGCCTATGGCTACACCTTC
CDR3aa: CAWSVIGAGAYGYTF

d_gene: TRBD1
v_gene: TRBV2
abundance: .
j_gene: TRBJ2-7
CDR3nt: TGTGCCAGCAGGGGACAGGGGGACTACGAGCAGTACTTC
CDR3aa: CASRGQGDYEQYF

d_gene: TRBD1
v_gene: TRBV5-1
abundance: .
j_gene: TRBJ1-4
CDR3nt: TGCGCCAGCAGCTTCTCCGGGACAGAGAATGAAAAACTGTTTTTT
CDR3aa: CASSFSGTENEKLFF

d_gene: .
v_gene: TRBV10-1
abundance: .
j_gene: TRBJ2-5
CDR3nt: TGCGCCAGCAGTGACTCACTAGCCGGGGAGACCCAGTACTTC
CDR3aa: CASSDSLAGETQYF

d_gene: TRBD1
v_gene: TRBV30
abundance: .
j_gene: TRBJ1-3
CDR3nt: TGTGCCTGGAACAGAGACAGGGGAGGTGGAAACACCATATATTTT
CDR3aa: CAWNRDRGGGNTIYF

d_gene: TRBD2
v_gene: TRBV5-4
abundance: once
j_gene: TRBJ2-5
CDR3nt: TGTGCCAGCAGCTTTAGCGGGGGGGGAGAGACCCAGTACTTC
CDR3aa: CASSFSGGGETQYF

d_gene: TRBD2
v_gene: TRBV7-2
abundance: few
j_gene: TRBJ2-7
CDR3nt: TGTGCCAGCAGCAGGGGACTAGCGGCGAACTACGAGCAGTACTTC
CDR3aa: CASSRGLAANYEQYF

d_gene: TRBD2
v_gene: TRBV18
abundance: .
j_gene: TRBJ2-1
CDR3nt: TGTGCCAGCTCACCTATACCGGGACTAGCGGGAGGGAACGTGGACAATGAGCAGTTCTTC
CDR3aa: CASSPIPGLAGGNVDNEQFF

d_gene: TRBD2
v_gene: TRBV4-3
abundance: .
j_gene: TRBJ2-3
CDR3nt: TGCGCCAGCAGCCAAGGCCGGACTAGCGGGGGGATTTATACGCAGTATTTT
CDR3aa: CASSQGRTSGGIYTQYF

d_gene: TRBD2
v_gene: TRBV7-8
abundance: .
j_gene: TRBJ2-7
CDR3nt: TGTGCCAGCTATCCAAGGAGGCTAGCGGGAGATTACGAGCAGTACTTC
CDR3aa: CASYPRRLAGDYEQYF

d_gene: .
v_gene: TRBV5-4
abundance: few
j_gene: TRBJ2-1
CDR3nt: TGTGCCAGCAGCTTGGACTCAGGGGGGCACAATGAGCAGTTCTTC
CDR3aa: CASSLDSGGHNEQFF

d_gene: TRBD1
v_gene: TRBV30
abundance: few
j_gene: TRBJ1-2
CDR3nt: TGTGCCTGGAAGGGTGTGGGACAGGGCTTCTATGGCTACACCTTC
CDR3aa: CAWKGVGQGFYGYTF

d_gene: TRBD2
v_gene: TRBV29-1
abundance: .
j_gene: TRBJ2-6
CDR3nt: TGCAGCGTTGAACCTAGCGGGAGAACTGGGGCCAACGTCCTGACTTTC
CDR3aa: CSVEPSGRTGANVLTF

d_gene: TRBD1
v_gene: TRBV28
abundance: .
j_gene: TRBJ1-2
CDR3nt: TGTGCCAGCAGTTCGCTGACAGGGAACTATGGCTACACCTTC
CDR3aa: CASSSLTGNYGYTF

d_gene: TRBD2
v_gene: TRBV6-4
abundance: .
j_gene: TRBJ2-1
CDR3nt: TGTGCCAGCAGTCCGGGACTAGCGAGCAATGAGCAGTTCTTC
CDR3aa: CASSPGLASNEQFF

d_gene: .
v_gene: TRBV5-1
abundance: .
j_gene: TRBJ2-7
CDR3nt: TGCGCCAGCAGCTTGGACAGCCTTACCTACGAGCAGTACTTC
CDR3aa: CASSLDSLTYEQYF

d_gene: .
v_gene: TRBV15
abundance: .
j_gene: TRBJ1-2
CDR3nt: TGTGCCACCAGCACCGGGACGGAGGGATATGGCTACACCTTC
CDR3aa: CATSTGTEGYGYTF

d_gene: TRBD2
v_gene: TRBV27
abundance: .
j_gene: TRBJ2-7
CDR3nt: TGTGCCAGCAAGAATTTAGCGGGAGCCGACGAGCAGTACTTC
CDR3aa: CASKNLAGADEQYF

d_gene: TRBD1
v_gene: TRBV7-9
abundance: once
j_gene: TRBJ1-1
CDR3nt: TGTGCCAGCAGCTTAGCGGGGACAGGGAAGTACACTGAAGCTTTCTTT
CDR3aa: CASSLAGTGKYTEAFF

d_gene: .
v_gene: TRBV27
abundance: .
j_gene: TRBJ2-6
CDR3nt: TGTGCCAGCAGTGTCGGGATCTCTGGGGCCAACGTCCTGACTTTC
CDR3aa: CASSVGISGANVLTF

d_gene: .
v_gene: TRBV5-8
abundance: .
j_gene: TRBJ2-3
CDR3nt: TGTGCCAGCATTCTGACGGGTTACGGCACGGGTGGTACGCAGTATTTT
CDR3aa: CASILTGYGTGGTQYF

d_gene: .
v_gene: TRBV9
abundance: .
j_gene: TRBJ2-7
CDR3nt: TGTGCCAGCAGCGTAGGCACCTCAGGGTACGAGCAGTACTTC
CDR3aa: CASSVGTSGYEQYF

d_gene: TRBD2
v_gene: TRBV2
abundance: once
j_gene: TRBJ2-5
CDR3nt: TGTGCCAGCAGGGGGACTAGCCAAGAAGAGACCCAGTACTTC
CDR3aa: CASRGTSQEETQYF

d_gene: .
v_gene: TRBV5-1
abundance: .
j_gene: TRBJ2-7
CDR3nt: TGCGCCAGCAGCTGGGCGGGCACCCACTACGAGCAGTACTTC
CDR3aa: CASSWAGTHYEQYF

d_gene: .
v_gene: TRBV5-6
abundance: .
j_gene: TRBJ1-2
CDR3nt: TGTGCCAGCAGCAATAGACAGAACTATGGCTACACCTTC
CDR3aa: CASSNRQNYGYTF

d_gene: .
v_gene: TRBV27
abundance: few
j_gene: TRBJ2-6
CDR3nt: TGTGCCAGCAGCCCGATCCGGACAGCCTCTGGGGCCAACGTCCTGACTTTC
CDR3aa: CASSPIRTASGANVLTF

d_gene: TRBD1
v_gene: TRBV19
abundance: few
j_gene: TRBJ2-7
CDR3nt: TGTGCCAGTAGTATACGCGGAGACAGGGTCTACGAGCAGTACTTC
CDR3aa: CASSIRGDRVYEQYF

d_gene: .
v_gene: TRBV10-3
abundance: once
j_gene: TRBJ1-5
CDR3nt: TGTGCCATCAGCCTCGGGAGTCTTCAGCCCCAGCATTTT
CDR3aa: CAISLGSLQPQHF

d_gene: TRBD1
v_gene: TRBV2
abundance: .
j_gene: TRBJ1-5
CDR3nt: TGTGCCAGCAGACCAGGGACAGTCACGGCTCAGCCCCAGCATTTT
CDR3aa: CASRPGTVTAQPQHF

d_gene: .
v_gene: TRBV18
abundance: .
j_gene: TRBJ1-1
CDR3nt: TGTGCCAGCCGGACAGCAAACACTGAAGCTTTCTTT
CDR3aa: CASRTANTEAFF

d_gene: TRBD1
v_gene: TRBV5-6
abundance: .
j_gene: TRBJ2-5
CDR3nt: TGTGCCAGCACCGATACGGGACAGGGGAGCCGAGAGACCCAGTACTTC
CDR3aa: CASTDTGQGSRETQYF

d_gene: TRBD1
v_gene: TRBV28
abundance: few
j_gene: TRBJ2-7
CDR3nt: TGTGCCAGCAGTACTACCGGGACAGACTCCTACGAGCAGTACTTC
CDR3aa: CASSTTGTDSYEQYF